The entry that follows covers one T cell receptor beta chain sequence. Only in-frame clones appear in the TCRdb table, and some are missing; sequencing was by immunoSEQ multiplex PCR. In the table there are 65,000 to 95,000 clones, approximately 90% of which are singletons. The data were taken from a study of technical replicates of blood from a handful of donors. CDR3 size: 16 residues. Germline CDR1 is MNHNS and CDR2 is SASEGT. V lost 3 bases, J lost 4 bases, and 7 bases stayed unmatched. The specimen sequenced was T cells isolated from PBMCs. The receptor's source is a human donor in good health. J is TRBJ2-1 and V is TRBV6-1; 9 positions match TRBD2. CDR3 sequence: CASSEGSGSDYNEQFF. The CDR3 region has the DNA TGTGCCAGCAGTGAGGGTAGCGGGAGCGATTACAATGAGCAGTTCTTC.